The 11 T cell receptor beta chains in this list originate from one sample, sequenced in a study of shared clonotypes between healthy human individuals. The table came from immunoSEQ multiplex PCR; TCRdb's copy has only in-frame clones and leaves some out. The table shows around 1 million clones, with approximately 80% occurring only once. The sequenced sample consisted of memory CD4+ T cells sorted from blood. Specified subset: CD45RA-negative fraction. The receptors originated from a man aged 18 to 29 in good health.

The CDR3 loop reads CASSAPTGIHEKLFF. The CDR3 nucleotides are TGTGCCAGCAGTGCCCCGACAGGGATCCATGAAAAACTGTTTTTT. The chain is built from TRBV28 and TRBJ1-4, with 7 bases aligning to TRBD1. The V gene's germline CDR1 is MDHEN and CDR2 SYDVKM. The CDR3 extends over 15 amino acids. After removal of 5 bases from V and 6 bases from J, the junction contained 9 bases not matched to a gene.

Of note for this clone: The sample has other DNA sequences that encode this CDR3 too. J is TRBJ1-6 and V is TRBV6-5, with a weak D call TRBD1 (6 bases). Germline V CDR1 and CDR2: MNHEY, SVGAGI. This CDR3 contains 14 residues. The V end was cut by 6 bases, the J end by 7 bases, with 13 bases between. DNA for the CDR3: TGTGCCAGCAGCTCCGGGACACCAAATTCACCCCTCCACTTT. Its protein product is CASSSGTPNSPLHF.

The chain has TRBV5-1 and TRBJ2-7; TRBD1 matches 10 bases. Germline V lookup: CDR1 SGHRS, CDR2 YFSETQ. This CDR3 comprises 15 residues. V lost 4 bases to trimming and J lost 3 bases; unmatched junction nucleotides: 7. The CDR3 nucleotides are TGCGCCAGCAGCCGGGACGGACAGGGGGACTACGAGCAGTACTTC. It is translated as CASSRDGQGDYEQYF.

The chain uses TRBV19 and TRBJ1-2; D perhaps matches TRBD1 (5 bases). Germline CDR1 is LNHDA and CDR2 is SQIVND (reference sequence). This CDR3 has 14 residues. The V and J ends lost 11 bases and 7 bases respectively, with 23 bases between them. CDR3 sequence reads: CAVSGTGGKGGYTF. The CDR3 nucleotides are TGTGCCGTATCGGGAACAGGAGGGAAAGGTGGCTACACCTTC. Complete variable domain (other parts from reference TRBV19 and TRBJ1-2): DGGITQSPKYLFRKEGQNVTLSCEQNLNHDAMYWYRQDPGQGLRLIYYSQIVNDFQKGDIAEGYSVSREKKESFPLTVTSAQKNPTAFYLCAVSGTGGKGGYTFGSGTRLTVV.

This clone was detected ten times or more. The V gene is TRBV7-9, the J gene TRBJ1-6; weak D call: TRBD1 (5 bases). The V end lost 5 bases, the J end lost 5 bases, and 10 bases lay between the germline ends. Germline CDR1 reads SEHNR; CDR2 reads FQNEAQ (reference sequence). The CDR3 consists of 14 residues. The CDR3 reads CASSQDTNNSPLHF. CDR3 DNA: TGTGCCAGCAGCCAGGACACCAATAATTCACCCCTCCACTTT.

This clone was observed many times. The genes are TRBV7-6 and TRBJ1-1; 7 nucleotides agree with TRBD1. V was pared by 4 bases and J by 1 base, with 6 bases of the junction left unmatched. Germline assignment: CDR1 SGHVS and CDR2 FNYEAQ. This CDR3 region has 15 residues. Here the CDR3 reads CASSYRQGGNTEAFF. CDR3 bases: TGTGCCAGCAGCTACCGACAGGGCGGGAACACTGAAGCTTTCTTT. Looking up the rest from reference TRBV7-6 and TRBJ1-1 gives the full variable domain: GAGVSQSPRYKVTKRGQDVALRCDPISGHVSLYWYRQALGQGPEFLTYFNYEAQQDKSGLPNDRFSAERPEGSISTLTIQRTEQRDSAMYRCASSYRQGGNTEAFFGQGTRLTVV.

The chain links TRBV11-1 to TRBJ1-1; D is perhaps TRBD1 (6 bases). Germline V CDR1 and CDR2: SGHAT, FQDESV (reference sequence). This CDR3 has 14 amino acids. The V end lost 3 bases, the J end lost 8 bases, and 16 bases lay between the germline ends. In nucleotides, the CDR3 is TGTGCCAGCAGCTTTAGCCGACAGGTTCCCGAAGCTTTCTTT. Translated, it gives CASSFSRQVPEAFF. The variable domain in full, with the rest retrieved from reference TRBV11-1 and TRBJ1-1, is EAEVAQSPRYKITEKSQAVAFWCDPISGHATLYWYRQILGQGPELLVQFQDESVVDDSQLPKDRFSAERLKGVDSTLKIQPAELGDSAMYLCASSFSRQVPEAFFGQGTRLTVV.

The rearrangement joins TRBV18 to TRBJ1-1, with 7 bases matching TRBD1. V lost 4 bases to trimming and J lost 4 bases; unmatched junction nucleotides: 6. CDR1 and CDR2 (germline): KGHSH, LQKENI. CDR3 length: 14 residues. The CDR3 DNA sequence: TGTGCCAGCTCACTAGGACAGGAGGTCACTGAAGCTTTCTTT. Its translation is CASSLGQEVTEAFF. Full variable domain (rest looked up from reference TRBV18 and TRBJ1-1): NAGVMQNPRHLVRRRGQEARLRCSPMKGHSHVYWYRQLPEEGLKFMVYLQKENIIDESGMPKERFSAEFPKEGPSILRIQQVVRGDSAAYFCASSLGQEVTEAFFGQGTRLTVV.

The chain's CDR3 is CASIRASSYNEQFF. CDR3 sequence (DNA): TGTGCCAGCATTCGAGCGAGCTCCTACAATGAGCAGTTCTTC. The chain employs TRBV6-6 and TRBJ2-1, with D unresolved. The V end lost 7 bases, the J end lost 0 bases, and 10 bases lay between the germline ends. Germline V lookup: CDR1 MNHNY, CDR2 SVGAGI (reference sequence). This CDR3 has 14 residues.

In the case of this clone: Other DNA sequences of this sample code for an identical CDR3. The chain is built from TRBV5-1 and TRBJ1-5; perhaps TRBD1 as D (6 bases). CDR1 is SGHRS and CDR2 is YFSETQ in the germline V gene. This CDR3 is 14 amino acids long. V lost 1 base and J 1 base, leaving 6 bases between the germline ends. The CDR3 sequence is CASSLTGSNQPQHF. Written as DNA, the CDR3 is TGCGCCAGCAGCTTGACAGGGAGCAATCAGCCCCAGCATTTT.

This clone was seen just once. The chain carries TRBV18 and TRBJ1-2; no clear D gene. CDR3 length: 14 amino acids. V lost 3 bases to trimming and J lost 6 bases, with 14 bases between them. Germline V gene sequence: CDR1 KGHSH, CDR2 LQKENI. The CDR3 region is CASSPNPDGDGYTF. CDR3 nucleotide sequence: TGTGCCAGCTCACCCAACCCCGACGGAGATGGCTACACCTTC.